The 14 T cell receptor beta chains reported below all come from one sample, sequenced in a study of control samples from healthy donors and cancer patients. The method was immunoSEQ multiplex PCR; TCRdb's version includes in-frame clones alone and lacks a portion of them. The sample yields around 130,000 clones, 85% to 90% seen once. The sequencing input was PBMCs. Source of these receptors: a man aged 50 to 59 with head and neck cancer.

The V and J genes are TRBV29-1 and TRBJ1-2, with D hard to call. Per germline, CDR1 SQVTM and CDR2 ANQGSEA. The V and J ends lost 3 bases and 2 bases respectively, with 16 bases between them. The CDR3 has 15 residues. The CDR3 coding sequence is TGCAGCGTTGATCGCTCTGACATCGAAAACTATGGCTACACCTTC. It yields the protein CSVDRSDIENYGYTF.

This chain uses TRBV5-4 with TRBJ1-4; D is perhaps TRBD1 (6 bases). V was shortened by 4 bases and J by 6 bases, with 19 bases between the two germline ends. Per the germline V gene, CDR1 is SGHNT and CDR2 is YYREEE (reference sequence). The CDR3 contains 16 residues. CDR3 coding DNA: TGTGCCAGCAGCGAGACAGGTTTCGGAGGGGATGAAAAACTGTTTTTT. This translates into CASSETGFGGDEKLFF.

The rearrangement links TRBV12-3 or TRBV12-4 to TRBJ2-1; D might be TRBD1 (6 bases). The CDR3 totals 12 residues. V gave up 6 bases and J gave up 8 bases, with 11 bases separating them. The CDR3 loop is CASSPGQYEQFF. CDR3 DNA sequence: TGTGCCAGCAGCCCTGGACAGTATGAGCAGTTCTTC.

This clone was seen a handful of times. This chain links TRBV6-5 with TRBJ1-5, with D maybe TRBD1 (5 bases). CDR3 length: 13 residues. Germline-derived CDR1 and CDR2 are MNHEY and SVGAGI. The V and J ends lost 6 bases and 7 bases respectively, with 13 bases between them. The CDR3 spells CASSLGTSQPQHF. CDR3 coding DNA: TGTGCCAGCAGCTTAGGGACTTCGCAGCCCCAGCATTTT.

The chain combines TRBV18 with TRBJ2-7, with D perhaps given as TRBD1 or TRBD2 (5 bases each). V lost 6 bases to trimming and J lost 5 bases, with 14 bases between them. The CDR3 runs to 13 residues. Looked up from germline, CDR1 is KGHSH and CDR2 is LQKENI. The CDR3 DNA follows: TGTGCCAGCTCCCCCCTCGGGGCTGACGAGCAGTACTTC. Protein sequence: CASSPLGADEQYF. The full variable domain, its missing parts supplied by reference TRBV18 and TRBJ2-7, is NAGVMQNPRHLVRRRGQEARLRCSPMKGHSHVYWYRQLPEEGLKFMVYLQKENIIDESGMPKERFSAEFPKEGPSILRIQQVVRGDSAAYFCASSPLGADEQYFGPGTRLTVT.

J is TRBJ2-1 and V is TRBV10-3, with D possibly TRBD2 on 6 matching bases. The CDR3 covers 14 residues. Trimming left V 7 bases short and J 7 bases short, with 17 bases between. CDR1 ENHRY and CDR2 SYGVKD come from the germline V gene. Here the CDR3 reads CAINNRDSGNEQFF. The CDR3 DNA reads TGTGCCATCAACAACCGGGACTCCGGGAATGAGCAGTTCTTC.

The CDR3 loop reads CASSWGLAEPYEQYF. CDR3 bases: TGTGCCAGCAGCTGGGGACTAGCGGAGCCCTACGAGCAGTACTTC. The V and J genes are TRBV7-9 and TRBJ2-7, with 11 bases fitting TRBD2. The CDR3 sequence is 15 residues long. Per germline, CDR1 SEHNR and CDR2 FQNEAQ (reference sequence). The junction had 4 bases not matched to a gene; V was cut back by 4 bases and J by 2 bases.

V usage is TRBV6-1 and J usage is TRBJ2-1, with D uncertain. Between the trimmed V and J ends, which lost 3 bases and 5 bases, there was a span of 14 bases. CDR3 length: 15 amino acids. The germline V gene has CDR1 MNHNS and CDR2 SASEGT. In DNA form, the CDR3 reads TGTGCCAGCAGTGATGTGGTGGGCTTTAACAATGAGCAGTTCTTC. It translates to CASSDVVGFNNEQFF.

This clone was picked up one time. The V call is TRBV5-4, the J call TRBJ2-7; D may be TRBD1 (6 bases). V gave up 2 bases and J gave up 1 base, with 13 bases separating them. The CDR3 covers 15 residues. Germline V gene data show CDR1 as SGHNT and CDR2 as YYREEE (reference sequence). The CDR3 region is CASSFPGTSSYEQYF. The CDR3 DNA reads as TGTGCCAGCAGCTTCCCCGGGACAAGTTCCTACGAGCAGTACTTC.

This chain uses TRBV29-1 with TRBJ2-6, with D possibly being TRBD1 (5 bases). The CDR3 is 14 amino acids. The germline V gene has CDR1 SQVTM and CDR2 ANQGSEA. Trimming stripped 6 bases from V and 0 bases from J, with 9 bases between. The DNA for the CDR3 is TGCAGCGTCGCCGACAGCTCTGGGGCCAACGTCCTGACTTTC. It codes for CSVADSSGANVLTF.

This chain links TRBV24-1 with TRBJ2-2, with D possibly being TRBD1 (6 bases). The CDR3 runs 15 residues. Germline-derived CDR1 and CDR2 are KGHDR and SFDVKD. V lost 6 bases and J lost 0, with 10 bases in between. CDR3 nucleotide sequence: TGTGCCACCAGTCAGGGGCAGGCGAACACCGGGGAGCTGTTTTTT. Its translation: CATSQGQANTGELFF.

J is TRBJ2-7 and V is TRBV6-5, with D perhaps TRBD2 (6 bases). The CDR3 is made up of 12 amino acids. Germline assignment: CDR1 MNHEY and CDR2 SVGAGI. V dropped 6 bases and J dropped 4 bases, with 10 bases sitting between them. CDR3 in amino acids: CASSPRGYEQYF. For the CDR3, the DNA is TGTGCCAGCAGCCCCCGGGGGTACGAGCAGTACTTC.

The genes are TRBV5-1 and TRBJ1-1; D remains ambiguous. In germline, CDR1 is SGHRS, CDR2 YFSETQ. The CDR3 runs 15 residues. V dropped 3 bases and J dropped 2 bases, with 14 bases sitting between them. CDR3 in DNA: TGCGCCAGCAGCTACTCCGAAACAAGAAACACTGAAGCTTTCTTT. Its protein product is CASSYSETRNTEAFF.

The chain couples TRBV5-1 to TRBJ2-4; 8 bases agree with TRBD1. Germline V lookup: CDR1 SGHRS, CDR2 YFSETQ. V trimming: 2 bases; J trimming: 2 bases; junction bases outside the gene matches: 12. The CDR3 spans 18 residues. The CDR3 loop reads CASSLLAQDRVPKNIQYF. The CDR3 coding sequence is TGCGCCAGCAGCTTATTGGCTCAGGACAGGGTACCCAAAAACATTCAGTACTTC.